These 27 T cell receptor beta chains share one sample of origin, sequenced in a study of CD8+ T cells in alopecia areata. Extracted RNA was reverse transcribed, and the resulting cDNA served as sequencing template. The assay was immunoSEQ multiplex PCR, and TCRdb's table has in-frame clones only and misses some. The sample has some 180,000 clones; roughly 63% are singletons. The sequenced sample was CD4+ T cells sorted from blood, obtained at week 0. The receptors derive from a human donor with alopecia areata.

The chain has TRBV4-3 and TRBJ1-1; D gene uncertain. Looked up from germline, CDR1 is LGHNA and CDR2 is YSLEER. CDR3 size: 17 residues. The V end lost 0 bases, the J end lost 4 bases, and 18 bases lay between the germline ends. CDR3 DNA sequence: TGCGCCAGCAGCCAAGAGAGCTCAAACCAAGAAGGCACTGAAGCTTTCTTT. It is translated as CASSQESSNQEGTEAFF.

This chain joins TRBV29-1 and TRBJ1-1; D is uncertain. V dropped 4 bases and J dropped 4 bases, with 7 bases sitting between them. This CDR3 region has 11 residues. Looked up from germline, CDR1 is SQVTM and CDR2 is ANQGSEA. The CDR3 loop reads CSVGRFTEAFF. Written as DNA, the CDR3 is TGCAGCGTTGGAAGGTTCACTGAAGCTTTCTTT.

This clone was seen once. Other DNA sequences in the sample encode the same CDR3. The genes are TRBV9 and TRBJ2-7; D gene unclear. This CDR3 comprises 13 residues. V shed 1 base and J shed 1 base, with 6 bases lying between them. In germline, CDR1 is SGDLS, CDR2 YYNGEE. The DNA of the CDR3 is TGTGCCAGCAGCGTAAGTCCGTCCTACGAGCAGTACTTC. Amino acid sequence: CASSVSPSYEQYF.

There are a few counts of this clone. The chain couples TRBV30 to TRBJ2-1; D ambiguous. The CDR3 extends over 10 amino acids. Trimming shortened V by 5 bases and J by 6 bases, and 5 bases separated the two germline ends. CDR1 GTSNPN and CDR2 SVGIG come from the germline V gene (reference sequence). The CDR3 coding sequence is TGTGCCTGGGGGCTCAATGAGCAGTTCTTC. Amino acid sequence: CAWGLNEQFF.

The J gene is TRBJ1-6, the V gene TRBV9; no definite D call. The CDR3 is made up of 14 amino acids. V shed 2 bases and J shed 3 bases, with 6 bases lying between them. Per the germline V gene, CDR1 is SGDLS and CDR2 is YYNGEE. The CDR3 loop reads CASSVHDYNSPLHF. The DNA for the CDR3 is TGTGCCAGCAGCGTGCATGACTATAATTCACCCCTCCACTTT.

CDR3 residues: CASSLVGTGANVLTF. CDR3 in DNA: TGTGCCAGCAGTTTAGTTGGGACTGGGGCCAACGTCCTGACTTTC. The V and J genes are TRBV27 and TRBJ2-6; D gene uncertain. CDR3 length: 15 residues. The V and J ends lost 2 bases and 2 bases respectively, with 7 bases between them. Germline V CDR1 and CDR2: MNHEY, SMNVEV (reference sequence).

The chain recombines TRBV11-2 with TRBJ2-3; 7 nucleotides align to TRBD2. There are 14 residues in the CDR3. Germline V gives CDR1 SGHAT, CDR2 FQNNGV. The J segment lost 4 bases and the V segment lost 3 bases, leaving 4 bases of the junction unmatched. The CDR3 loop reads CASSLGGMSDTQYF. The CDR3 DNA sequence: TGTGCCAGCAGCTTGGGAGGGATGTCAGATACGCAGTATTTT.

The chain couples TRBV19 to TRBJ2-3, with TRBD1 identical over 11 bases. Germline V gives CDR1 LNHDA, CDR2 SQIVND (reference sequence). This CDR3 is 17 amino acids long. Germline trimming cut 5 bases from V and 2 bases from J; bases unmatched to any gene: 9. The CDR3 loop is CASSRKGTGGTTDTQYF. Here the CDR3 DNA reads TGTGCCAGTAGTCGCAAAGGGACAGGGGGAACCACAGATACGCAGTATTTT.

This sequence joins TRBV29-1 and TRBJ2-7; no firm D call. CDR3 length: 11 amino acids. V was clipped by 6 bases and J by 4 bases, with 10 bases between them. Germline values: CDR1 SQVTM, CDR2 ANQGSEA. The CDR3 sequence: CSVRSSYEQYF. CDR3 DNA: TGCAGCGTGAGATCGAGTTACGAGCAGTACTTC.

The rearrangement uses TRBV30 and TRBJ1-2; tentatively, D is TRBD1 (5 bases). CDR1 is GTSNPN, CDR2 SVGIG, per germline (reference sequence). V lost 7 bases and J lost 4, with 13 bases in between. The CDR3 is 12 residues long. The DNA of the CDR3 is TGTGCCTACAGGAAAAAGGGCTATGGCTACACCTTC. This sequence encodes CAYRKKGYGYTF.

CDR3 in amino acids: CAWNEGLAEAFF. The CDR3 DNA reads as TGTGCCTGGAATGAGGGGCTGGCTGAAGCTTTCTTT. The chain employs TRBV30 and TRBJ1-1, with D perhaps TRBD1 (5 bases). Per germline, CDR1 GTSNPN and CDR2 SVGIG (reference sequence). Between the trimmed V and J ends, which lost 4 bases and 6 bases, there was a span of 12 bases. The length of the CDR3 is 12 residues.

The gene calls are TRBV13 and TRBJ1-6; 7 bases match TRBD1. CDR1 and CDR2 from the germline V gene are PRHDT and FYEKMQ (reference sequence). The CDR3 loop spans 17 amino acids. With V trimmed by 2 bases and J by 5 bases, 9 bases remained unmatched. CDR3 coding DNA: TGTGCCAGCAGCTTAACCCTACAGGGGATCAATAATTCACCCCTCCACTTT. It translates to CASSLTLQGINNSPLHF.

The chain joins TRBV4-1 to TRBJ1-1; no clear D gene. This CDR3 region has 15 residues. V dropped 0 bases and J dropped 4 bases, with 12 bases sitting between them. The V gene's germline CDR1 is MGHRA and CDR2 YSYEKL. The CDR3 nucleotides read TGCGCCAGCAGCCAAGATAGAGGACCAGCCACTGAAGCTTTCTTT. Translation gives CASSQDRGPATEAFF.

This sequence joins TRBV4-1 and TRBJ1-5; 8 bases align to TRBD1. The germline V gene encodes CDR1 MGHRA and CDR2 YSYEKL. J was trimmed by 8 bases and V by 4 bases; bases with no gene match: 7. The CDR3 is made up of 14 amino acids. The CDR3 DNA reads as TGCGCCAGCAGCCCCCTGACAGGGGCTGAGCCCCAGCATTTT. Its protein is CASSPLTGAEPQHF.

The gene calls are TRBV30 and TRBJ2-7, with 8 bases matching TRBD1. From germline, CDR1 is GTSNPN and CDR2 SVGIG (reference sequence). V was clipped by 6 bases and J by 4 bases; unmatched bases: 8. This CDR3 comprises 13 residues. CDR3 DNA sequence: TGTGCCTGTACCGGGACAGGCAATTACGAGCAGTACTTC. It specifies CACTGTGNYEQYF.

This clone came up a few times. The rearrangement links TRBV4-1 to TRBJ2-7; D tentatively reads TRBD1 or TRBD2 (5 bases each). The V gene's germline CDR1 is MGHRA and CDR2 YSYEKL. The CDR3 covers 17 residues. V was clipped by 0 bases and J by 2 bases, with 17 bases between them. CDR3 bases: TGCGCCAGCAGCCAAGATGCCGTGAGGGGATCGGCCTACGAGCAGTACTTC. Translated, it gives CASSQDAVRGSAYEQYF.

In regard to this clone: The same CDR3 also results from other DNA sequences found in this sample. V usage is TRBV30 and J usage is TRBJ2-5; 7 bases are shared with TRBD2. The ends lost 0 bases at V and 5 bases at J; junction bases unmatched: 6. The CDR3 totals 14 residues. The germline V gene has CDR1 GTSNPN and CDR2 SVGIG (reference sequence). The CDR3 spells CAWSVVLGGETQYF. The CDR3, as DNA: TGTGCCTGGAGTGTGGTCCTGGGGGGGGAGACCCAGTACTTC.

This chain connects TRBV4-3 to TRBJ1-1; 8 bases align to TRBD1. The CDR3 extends over 14 amino acids. CDR1 is LGHNA, CDR2 YSLEER, per germline. V lost 5 bases, J lost 11 bases, and 13 bases stayed unmatched. The CDR3 region has the DNA TGCGCCAGCAGCGGGAGACAGGGGACCATCGGTGCTTTCTTT. Translating gives CASSGRQGTIGAFF.

The table lists this clone with a few counts. Other DNA sequences in this specimen translate into the identical CDR3. The rearrangement uses TRBV30 and TRBJ1-5; tentatively, D is TRBD1 (6 bases). Trimming cost V 4 bases and J 7 bases, with 14 bases left between them. Germline assignment: CDR1 GTSNPN and CDR2 SVGIG (reference sequence). The CDR3 length is 13 residues. The CDR3 region is CAWTNRADQPQHF. The CDR3 coding sequence is TGTGCCTGGACGAACAGGGCGGACCAGCCCCAGCATTTT.

This clone was detected once. The chain recombines TRBV29-1 with TRBJ1-3; 7 positions match TRBD1. J was trimmed by 0 bases and V by 4 bases; bases with no gene match: 6. CDR1 SQVTM and CDR2 ANQGSEA come from the germline V gene. There are 15 residues in the CDR3. CDR3 in amino acids: CSVVFTGASGNTIYF. The CDR3 DNA follows: TGCAGCGTTGTTTTCACAGGGGCCTCTGGAAACACCATATATTTT.

V and J are TRBV27 and TRBJ1-6; D remains ambiguous. V shed 5 bases and J shed 6 bases, with 20 bases lying between them. The CDR3 totals 17 residues. Germline CDR1 MNHEY, CDR2 SMNVEV (reference sequence). Here the CDR3 DNA reads TGTGCCAGCAGTACATTCCAACCTTTTGCTTCTAATTCACCCCTCCACTTT. This encodes CASSTFQPFASNSPLHF.

The chain couples TRBV6-5 to TRBJ2-1; D uncertain. The CDR3 totals 15 residues. Germline V gene sequence: CDR1 MNHEY, CDR2 SVGAGI. V gave up 0 bases and J gave up 6 bases, with 12 bases separating them. The CDR3 region is CASSYSSLQFNEQFF. The CDR3 DNA follows: TGTGCCAGCAGTTACTCGTCGCTACAGTTCAATGAGCAGTTCTTC.

The chain recombines TRBV7-2 with TRBJ2-3; no clear D gene. The V gene lost 6 bases and the J gene lost 6 bases, with 10 bases spanning the gap. The length of the CDR3 is 12 residues. In germline, CDR1 is SGHTA, CDR2 FQGNSA. CDR3 in amino acids: CASSWSRDTQYF. The CDR3 DNA follows: TGTGCCAGCAGTTGGAGCAGGGATACGCAGTATTTT. Looking up the rest from reference TRBV7-2 and TRBJ2-3 gives the full variable domain: GAGVSQSPSNKVTEKGKDVELRCDPISGHTALYWYRQSLGQGLEFLIYFQGNSAPDKSGLPSDRFSAERTGGSVSTLTIQRTQQEDSAVYLCASSWSRDTQYFGPGTRLTVL.

CDR3 sequence (DNA): TGTGCCAGCAGCCCGAGGATTCGGGGTGGTGGCACAGATACGCAGTATTTT. It encodes CASSPRIRGGGTDTQYF. The V call is TRBV5-6, the J call TRBJ2-3, with TRBD2 as a possible D gene (5 bases). V lost 4 bases, J lost 1 base, and 19 bases lay in between. CDR1 and CDR2 from the germline V gene are SGHDT and YYEEEE. The CDR3 loop spans 17 amino acids.

This clone occurred a few times. The chain is built from TRBV9 and TRBJ2-7; no definite D call. V was shortened by 0 bases and J by 4 bases, with 11 bases between the two germline ends. Germline assignment: CDR1 SGDLS and CDR2 YYNGEE. This CDR3 is built from 14 residues. The CDR3: CASSVGGSEYEQYF. The DNA of the CDR3 is TGTGCCAGCAGCGTAGGCGGTTCTGAGTACGAGCAGTACTTC.

This sequence joins TRBV4-3 and TRBJ1-2; D is possibly TRBD1 (6 bases). Germline V CDR1 and CDR2: LGHNA, YSLEER. The CDR3 is 14 amino acids. V lost 0 bases and J lost 8, with 13 bases in between. CDR3 loop: CASSQDLRQEGYTF. The DNA for the CDR3 is TGCGCCAGCAGCCAAGATCTCCGACAGGAGGGCTACACCTTC.

This chain links TRBV30 with TRBJ1-2; perhaps TRBD1 as D (6 bases). With 3 bases removed from V and 3 bases from J, the gap between germline ends came to 17 bases. There are 15 residues in the CDR3. From germline, CDR1 is GTSNPN and CDR2 SVGIG (reference sequence). CDR3 residues: CAWSARGGEDYGYTF. As DNA, the CDR3 is TGTGCCTGGAGCGCTCGGGGGGGCGAAGACTATGGCTACACCTTC.